One and the same sample provided the 15 T cell receptor beta chains below, sequenced in a study of tumor-infiltrating lymphocytes in oesophageal squamous cell carcinoma. TCRdb passed the PCR reads through MiXCR, listing each CDR3 protein once. The data hold roughly 20,000 distinct CDR3 sequences, with approximately 40% observed a single time. The sample was esophageal tumor tissue. The source is a male donor with esophageal squamous cell carcinoma.

This clonotype was observed at least ten times. The chain recombines TRBV27 with TRBJ2-2, with D tentatively TRBD2 (5 bases). The CDR3 is 17 residues long. Between the trimmed V and J ends, which lost 2 bases and 0 bases, there was a span of 13 bases. From germline, CDR1 is MNHEY and CDR2 SMNVEV (reference sequence). The CDR3 sequence: CASSLHGGVANTGELFF. CDR3 DNA sequence: TGTGCCAGCAGTTTACACGGAGGCGTTGCGAACACCGGGGAGCTGTTTTTT.

The chain uses TRBV11-2 and TRBJ1-1, with D perhaps matching TRBD1 (5 bases). The CDR3 is 12 residues long. In germline, CDR1 is SGHAT, CDR2 FQNNGV. Trimming cost V 1 base and J 8 bases, with 8 bases left between them. The CDR3: CASSLVGGEAFF. DNA for the CDR3: TGTGCCAGCAGCTTAGTCGGGGGGGAAGCTTTCTTT.

This rearrangement joins TRBV2 to TRBJ2-1; TRBD1 is a possible D gene (6 bases). This CDR3 is built from 17 residues. Looked up from germline, CDR1 is SNHLY and CDR2 is FYNNEI. V lost 0 bases and J lost 0, with 12 bases in between. In nucleotides, the CDR3 is TGTGCCAGCAGTGAAGCGGTAGGGACACCCTCCTACAATGAGCAGTTCTTC. It encodes CASSEAVGTPSYNEQFF. Using reference TRBV2 and TRBJ2-1 for the parts outside the CDR3, the full variable domain is EPEVTQTPSHQVTQMGQEVILRCVPISNHLYFYWYRQILGQKVEFLVSFYNNEISEKSEIFDDQFSVERPDGSNFTLKIRSTKLEDSAMYFCASSEAVGTPSYNEQFFGPGTRLTVL.

By frequency in the sample, this clonotype is medium-sized. J is TRBJ1-4 and V is TRBV7-8, with 7 bases lining up with TRBD1. Germline CDR1 and CDR2: SGHVS and FQNEAQ. This CDR3 is built from 18 residues. J was trimmed by 6 bases and V by 0 bases; bases with no gene match: 13. The CDR3 DNA reads TGTGCCAGCAGCTTAGCGAGGACAGGTTCCCCCTGGGATGAAAAACTGTTTTTT. Protein: CASSLARTGSPWDEKLFF.

This clonotype was counted at least ten times. The rearrangement joins TRBV12-3 or TRBV12-4 to TRBJ2-7, with 8 bases fitting TRBD1. V dropped 6 bases and J dropped 2; count of bases not matched to a gene: 12. The CDR3 runs to 16 residues. The CDR3 protein is CASSPGARTGTYEQYF. The CDR3 DNA follows: TGTGCCAGCAGCCCGGGGGCGAGGACAGGGACCTACGAGCAGTACTTC.

This clonotype ranks as medium-sized. The gene calls are TRBV7-9 and TRBJ2-5; D perhaps matches TRBD1 (6 bases). The germline gives CDR1 SEHNR, CDR2 FQNEAQ (reference sequence). The CDR3 consists of 17 residues. V was shortened by 0 bases and J by 2 bases, with 16 bases between the two germline ends. The CDR3 loop is CASSLATGRYGQETQYF. The CDR3 DNA is TGTGCCAGCAGCTTAGCGACAGGTCGTTATGGGCAAGAGACCCAGTACTTC.

The chain recombines TRBV24-1 with TRBJ2-1; TRBD2 is a possible D gene (5 bases). Looked up from germline, CDR1 is KGHDR and CDR2 is SFDVKD. CDR3 size: 15 residues. The V end was cut by 3 bases, the J end by 3 bases, with 11 bases between. CDR3 region: CATSDNSANYNEQFF. The CDR3 nucleotides read TGTGCCACCAGTGATAATAGCGCGAACTACAATGAGCAGTTCTTC.

This clonotype was picked up a small number of times. The chain joins TRBV18 to TRBJ2-7, with a tentative D call TRBD2 (6 bases). Trimming pared 2 bases from V and 0 bases from J, leaving 11 bases between. Germline V gene lookup returns CDR1 KGHSH and CDR2 LQKENI. This CDR3 is built from 15 residues. CDR3 coding DNA: TGTGCCAGCTCACCAATAGCGGAGATCTCCTACGAGCAGTACTTC. Translated: CASSPIAEISYEQYF.

V is TRBV7-2 and J is TRBJ2-5; 7 nucleotides agree with TRBD2. The germline V gene has CDR1 SGHTA and CDR2 FQGNSA. Trimming removed 11 bases from V and 1 base from J; junction bases left unmatched: 13. The CDR3 length is 15 residues. CDR3 sequence (DNA): TGTGCCTCCTCTTACCGAGCGGGGATCCAAGAGACCCAGTACTTC. Its translation: CASSYRAGIQETQYF.

By sample fraction, this clonotype is medium-sized. The chain carries TRBV7-8 and TRBJ2-4; TRBD1 matches 7 bases. CDR1 and CDR2 from the germline V gene are SGHVS and FQNEAQ. V was pared by 0 bases and J by 1 base, with 3 bases of the junction left unmatched. This CDR3 comprises 16 residues. CDR3 protein: CASSLATGFAKNIQYF. CDR3 bases: TGTGCCAGCAGCTTAGCGACAGGGTTCGCCAAAAACATTCAGTACTTC.

This clonotype rates as medium-sized. The V call is TRBV7-3, the J call TRBJ2-5; D is perhaps TRBD1 or TRBD2 (6 bases each). The V gene's germline CDR1 is SGHTA and CDR2 FQGTGA. This CDR3 contains 13 residues. Trimming took 4 bases from V and 4 from J, leaving 10 bases between them. This CDR3 is CASSSQGGETQYF. The CDR3 nucleotides read TGTGCCAGCAGCTCACAGGGAGGAGAGACCCAGTACTTC.

This clonotype was detected many times. This sequence joins TRBV27 and TRBJ2-1; maybe TRBD1 (7 bases). Trimming removed 6 bases from V and 6 bases from J, with 18 bases in between. There are 15 residues in the CDR3. Germline V gene data show CDR1 as MNHEY and CDR2 as SMNVEV (reference sequence). DNA for the CDR3: TGTGCCAGCAGGAACAGGGGTCGGAGGGTCAATGAGCAGTTCTTC. Its translation: CASRNRGRRVNEQFF.

By share, this clonotype counts as medium-sized. The chain combines TRBV7-9 with TRBJ2-1; D not resolved. V lost 2 bases and J lost 7, with 6 bases in between. Germline V gives CDR1 SEHNR, CDR2 FQNEAQ (reference sequence). The CDR3 totals 12 residues. Here the CDR3 reads CASSLPGNEQFF. The CDR3 region has the DNA TGTGCCAGCAGCTTACCCGGGAATGAGCAGTTCTTC.

This clonotype was detected ten times or more. The CDR3 protein is CASSDGLNYGYTF. In DNA form, the CDR3 reads TGCGCCAGCAGTGATGGACTGAACTATGGCTACACCTTC. The rearrangement joins TRBV5-1 to TRBJ1-2, with no clear D. V dropped 5 bases and J dropped 2 bases, with 10 bases sitting between them. This CDR3 region has 13 residues. Germline V gene sequence: CDR1 SGHRS, CDR2 YFSETQ.

Concerning this clonotype itself: A much larger clonotype is one base distant, so this may be a read error. V gene TRBV19 combines with J gene TRBJ2-1; D is perhaps TRBD2 (5 bases). TRBJ2-7 explains the end of the DNA better; the J call may be wrong. The CDR3 runs to 15 residues. The germline CDR1 and CDR2 sequences are LNHDA and SQIVND (reference sequence). The CDR3 sequence is CASSMSGSSYNEQYF. The CDR3 DNA reads as TGTGCCAGTAGTATGTCGGGGAGCTCCTACAATGAGCAGTACTTC.